These 17 T cell receptor beta chains were all obtained from the same sample, sequenced in a study of blood T cell repertoires in COVID-19 (TCRdb year 2020). Receptor libraries were prepared by the immunoSEQ multiplex PCR assay. TCRdb mirrors the immuneACCESS table, restricted to in-frame sequences. Some clones are absent from its copies; in checked studies, under half trace to an unresolved V gene, and the reason for the others is unknown. The table for this sample lists some 90,000 clones; around 90% of them were counted only once. Jointly, the top ten make up 4.3% of the sample. The sequencing sample was made of peripheral blood. These receptors were collected from a woman older than 75 with active or convalescent COVID-19.

V and J are TRBV5-1 and TRBJ2-1; D is unresolved. This CDR3 is built from 12 residues. V lost 1 base to trimming and J lost 6 bases, with 5 bases between them. Germline V CDR1 and CDR2: SGHRS, YFSETQ. DNA of the CDR3: TGCGCCAGCAGCTTGCAGTTCAATGAGCAGTTCTTC. Translated, it gives CASSLQFNEQFF.

V usage is TRBV4-3 and J usage is TRBJ2-7; a weak D match, TRBD2 (6 bases). The CDR3 totals 15 residues. The germline V gene encodes CDR1 LGHNA and CDR2 YSLEER. V gave up 1 base and J gave up 6 bases, with 16 bases separating them. The CDR3 nucleotides are TGCGCCAGCAGCCAAGTAGGAAGTAGGGGACTCGAGCAGTACTTC. This translates into CASSQVGSRGLEQYF.

This chain's CDR3 is CASSPVSSAGNTIYF. The CDR3 DNA sequence: TGCGCCAGCAGCCCCGTGTCATCGGCTGGAAACACCATATATTTT. This chain links TRBV5-1 with TRBJ1-3; D remains unclear. The CDR3 contains 15 residues. Per germline, CDR1 SGHRS and CDR2 YFSETQ. V dropped 4 bases and J dropped 2 bases, with 13 bases sitting between them.

In this sample, this clone turned up a few times. The chain recombines TRBV6-2 or TRBV6-3 with TRBJ2-1; D may be TRBD1 (5 bases). Looked up from germline, CDR1 is MNHEY and CDR2 is SVGEGT. V was shortened by 0 bases and J by 0 bases, with 9 bases between the two germline ends. CDR3 length: 16 residues. The CDR3 loop reads CASSYSYRSSYNEQFF. CDR3 DNA sequence: TGTGCCAGCAGTTACTCGTACAGGAGCTCCTACAATGAGCAGTTCTTC.

The CDR3 reads CASSRGDRGRTEAFF. CDR3 DNA: TGTGCCAGCAGCCGTGGGGACAGGGGGAGAACTGAAGCTTTCTTT. This sequence joins TRBV11-2 and TRBJ1-1; 11 bases align to TRBD1. V shed 5 bases, J shed 5 bases, and the junction held 7 bases outside the gene matches. The CDR3 loop spans 15 amino acids. Germline V lookup: CDR1 SGHAT, CDR2 FQNNGV. The full variable domain, in which reference TRBV11-2 and TRBJ1-1 provide the parts outside the CDR3, is EAGVAQSPRYKIIEKRQSVAFWCNPISGHATLYWYQQILGQGPKLLIQFQNNGVVDDSQLPKDRFSAERLKGVDSTLKIQPAKLEDSAVYLCASSRGDRGRTEAFFGQGTRLTVV.

This chain joins TRBV2 and TRBJ2-1; 9 bases map to TRBD2. The CDR3 consists of 14 residues. Per germline, CDR1 SNHLY and CDR2 FYNNEI. With 8 bases clipped from V and 5 bases from J, the junction kept 7 bases outside the gene matches. CDR3 nucleotides: TGTGCCAGCGCCCGGACTAGCGCCCACAATGAGCAGTTCTTC. Its translation is CASARTSAHNEQFF.

This clone was observed once. The chain uses TRBV28 and TRBJ1-1; possible D gene TRBD1, 6 bases. Germline V CDR1 and CDR2: MDHEN, SYDVKM. V lost 6 bases to trimming and J lost 3 bases, with 8 bases between them. This CDR3 spans 12 amino acids. The CDR3 spells CASRGQHTEAFF. The CDR3 nucleotides read TGTGCCAGCAGGGGACAACACACTGAAGCTTTCTTT.

The chain employs TRBV4-3 and TRBJ1-4; D remains ambiguous. Germline V CDR1 and CDR2: LGHNA, YSLEER. CDR3 size: 16 residues. V dropped 2 bases and J dropped 8 bases, with 18 bases sitting between them. DNA for the CDR3: TGCGCCAGCAGCCAAACCCCGGACTTAGCGCGAGAAAAACTGTTTTTT. It specifies CASSQTPDLAREKLFF.

The chain combines TRBV28 with TRBJ1-5, with no clear D. V lost 5 bases and J lost 5, with 4 bases in between. The V gene's germline CDR1 is MDHEN and CDR2 SYDVKM. This CDR3 has 11 amino acids. This chain's CDR3 is CASSTHQPQHF. In DNA, the CDR3 is TGTGCCAGCAGTACACATCAGCCCCAGCATTTT.

This clone was detected a few times. The V gene is TRBV28, the J gene TRBJ2-7, with 8 bases fitting TRBD1. This CDR3 comprises 15 residues. Germline-derived CDR1 and CDR2 are MDHEN and SYDVKM. With 6 bases clipped from V and 2 bases from J, the junction kept 9 bases outside the gene matches. The CDR3 bases are TGTGCCAGCAGCGTGACAGGGGCGAAGGCCTACGAGCAGTACTTC. This codes for CASSVTGAKAYEQYF. Full variable domain (remainder filled in from reference TRBV28 and TRBJ2-7): DVKVTQSSRYLVKRTGEKVFLECVQDMDHENMFWYRQDPGLGLRLIYFSYDVKMKEKGDIPEGYSVSREKKERFSLILESASTNQTSMYLCASSVTGAKAYEQYFGPGTRLTVT.

The rearrangement links TRBV5-4 to TRBJ2-4, with D possibly matching TRBD1 (5 bases). CDR3 length equals 13 residues. Germline V lookup: CDR1 SGHNT, CDR2 YYREEE (reference sequence). V gave up 2 bases and J gave up 6 bases, with 9 bases separating them. The CDR3 DNA follows: TGTGCCAGCAGCTTCGGCGACAGAAACATTCAGTACTTC. Translating gives CASSFGDRNIQYF.

Points on this clone: Other nucleotide sequences in the sample specify the same CDR3. The V gene is TRBV28, the J gene TRBJ1-2; TRBD1 agrees at 8 bases. The junction had 5 bases not matched to a gene; V was cut back by 5 bases and J by 3 bases. The CDR3 contains 14 residues. Germline CDR1 MDHEN, CDR2 SYDVKM. CDR3 bases: TGTGCCAGCAGTCCACGGACAGGGTACTATGGCTACACCTTC. Amino acids: CASSPRTGYYGYTF.

The rearrangement joins TRBV9 to TRBJ1-1; possible D gene TRBD1, 6 bases. The V end was cut by 6 bases, the J end by 10 bases, with 16 bases between. The CDR3 has 12 amino acids. The germline V gene encodes CDR1 SGDLS and CDR2 YYNGEE. The CDR3 here is CASILWTAGAFF. As DNA, the CDR3 is TGTGCCAGCATCCTTTGGACAGCAGGAGCTTTCTTT.

The V and J genes are TRBV20-1 and TRBJ1-6, with D perhaps TRBD1 (5 bases). V was pared by 3 bases and J by 8 bases, with 14 bases between. Germline CDR1 is DFQATT and CDR2 is SNEGSKA (reference sequence). CDR3 length: 14 amino acids. The DNA for the CDR3 is TGCAGTGCTAGTTCAGGGTATAAAGATTCACCCCTCCACTTT. It translates to CSASSGYKDSPLHF.

J is TRBJ2-7 and V is TRBV29-1; D is perhaps TRBD2 (6 bases). Trimming left V 4 bases short and J 1 base short, with 8 bases between. Germline CDR1 reads SQVTM; CDR2 reads ANQGSEA. This CDR3 contains 12 residues. The CDR3 is CSVAGGSYEQYF. CDR3 nucleotide sequence: TGCAGCGTTGCCGGGGGATCCTACGAGCAGTACTTC.

This clone was seen a handful of times. The chain has TRBV3-1 (or the pseudogene TRBV3-2) and TRBJ1-5; a possible D gene is TRBD1 (5 bases). The CDR3 has 15 residues. Trimming stripped 4 bases from V and 0 bases from J, with 10 bases between. Per germline, CDR1 LGHDT and CDR2 YNNKEL (reference sequence). CDR3 in DNA: TGTGCCAGCAGCCCCTACACAGGTAGCAATCAGCCCCAGCATTTT. Its translation: CASSPYTGSNQPQHF.

The chain uses TRBV3-1 (or the pseudogene TRBV3-2) and TRBJ2-7; 10 nucleotides agree with TRBD2. Per germline, CDR1 LGHDT and CDR2 YNNKEL (reference sequence). The CDR3 extends over 22 amino acids. V shed 1 base, J shed 0 bases, and the junction held 21 bases outside the gene matches. The DNA for the CDR3 is TGTGCCAGCAGCCAAGCCCGGGACGAACCGGTTAGCGGGAGGACCTTCTCCTACGAGCAGTACTTC. Amino acid sequence: CASSQARDEPVSGRTFSYEQYF.